Below, one T cell receptor (beta chain) is given with its context. TCRdb's copy holds only in-frame clones and misses some; the assay was immunoSEQ multiplex PCR. The sample consists of more than 200,000 clones, around 84% of them appearing once. The data were obtained in a study of blood T cell repertoires in COVID-19. The CDR3 has 14 residues. Germline V lookup: CDR1 KGHSH, CDR2 LQKENI. Trimming took off 6 bases at V and 3 bases at J, with 14 bases between the two ends. This TCR derives from a man aged 45-65 years with acute or convalescent COVID-19. The chain employs TRBV18 and TRBJ1-2; D unresolved. The sample comprised peripheral blood. The CDR3 nucleotides read TGTGCCAGCTCCGGCCAGGTATCTTACTATGGCTACACCTTC. The encoded protein is CASSGQVSYYGYTF.